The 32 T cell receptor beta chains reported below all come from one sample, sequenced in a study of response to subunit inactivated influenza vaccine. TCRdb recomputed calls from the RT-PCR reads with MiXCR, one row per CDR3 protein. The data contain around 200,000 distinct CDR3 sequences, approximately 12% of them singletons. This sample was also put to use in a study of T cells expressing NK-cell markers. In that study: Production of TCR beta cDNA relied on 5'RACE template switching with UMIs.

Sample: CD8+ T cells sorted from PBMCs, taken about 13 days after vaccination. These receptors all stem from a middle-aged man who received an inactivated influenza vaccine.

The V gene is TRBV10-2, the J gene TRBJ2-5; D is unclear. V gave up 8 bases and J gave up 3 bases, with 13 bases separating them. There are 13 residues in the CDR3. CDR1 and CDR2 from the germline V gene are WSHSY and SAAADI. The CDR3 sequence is CASVGARKETQYF. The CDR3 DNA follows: TGCGCCAGCGTGGGTGCCCGGAAAGAGACCCAGTACTTC.

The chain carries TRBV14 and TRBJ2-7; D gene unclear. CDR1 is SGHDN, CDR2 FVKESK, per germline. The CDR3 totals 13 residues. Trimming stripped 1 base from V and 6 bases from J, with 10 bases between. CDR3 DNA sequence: TGTGCCAGCAGCCAAGGGATAGTTGGCGAGCAGTACTTC. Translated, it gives CASSQGIVGEQYF.

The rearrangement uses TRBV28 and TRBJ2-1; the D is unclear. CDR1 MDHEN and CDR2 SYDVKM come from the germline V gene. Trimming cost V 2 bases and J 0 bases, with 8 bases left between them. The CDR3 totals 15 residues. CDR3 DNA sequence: TGTGCCAGCAGTTTAACAGCTGACTCCTACAATGAGCAGTTCTTC. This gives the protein CASSLTADSYNEQFF.

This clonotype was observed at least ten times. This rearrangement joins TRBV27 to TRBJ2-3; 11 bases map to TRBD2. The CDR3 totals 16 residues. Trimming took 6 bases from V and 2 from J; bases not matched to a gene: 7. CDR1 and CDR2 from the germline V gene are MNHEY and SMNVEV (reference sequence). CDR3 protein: CASSSLAGAHTDTQYF. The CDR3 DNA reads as TGTGCCAGCAGCTCACTAGCGGGAGCTCACACAGATACGCAGTATTTT.

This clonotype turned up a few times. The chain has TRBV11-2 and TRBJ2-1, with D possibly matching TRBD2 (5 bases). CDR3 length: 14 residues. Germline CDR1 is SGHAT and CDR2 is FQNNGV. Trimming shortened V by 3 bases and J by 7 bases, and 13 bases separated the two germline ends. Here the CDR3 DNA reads TGTGCCAGCAGCTTCGTGATCGGGATAAATGAGCAGTTCTTC. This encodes CASSFVIGINEQFF.

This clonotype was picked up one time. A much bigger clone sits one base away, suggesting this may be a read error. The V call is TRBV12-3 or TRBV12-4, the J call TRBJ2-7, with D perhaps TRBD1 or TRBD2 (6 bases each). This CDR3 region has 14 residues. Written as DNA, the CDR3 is TGTGCCAGCAGTATAACAGGGACTCGGCGCGAGCAGTCCTTC. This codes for CASSITGTRREQSF.

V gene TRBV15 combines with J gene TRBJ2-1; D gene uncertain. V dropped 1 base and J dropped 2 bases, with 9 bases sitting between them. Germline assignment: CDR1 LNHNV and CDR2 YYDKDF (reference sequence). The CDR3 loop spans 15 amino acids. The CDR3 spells CATSRVNEAYNEQFF. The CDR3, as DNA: TGTGCCACCAGCAGAGTGAACGAGGCCTACAATGAGCAGTTCTTC.

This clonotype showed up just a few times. The CDR3 nucleotides are TGTGCCACCCCTACGACGGGGAACACCGGGGAGCTGTTTTTT. This codes for CATPTTGNTGELFF. The V and J genes are TRBV24-1 and TRBJ2-2; D not resolved. Germline CDR1 and CDR2: KGHDR and SFDVKD. V gave up 9 bases and J gave up 1 base, with 11 bases separating them. The CDR3 length is 14 residues.

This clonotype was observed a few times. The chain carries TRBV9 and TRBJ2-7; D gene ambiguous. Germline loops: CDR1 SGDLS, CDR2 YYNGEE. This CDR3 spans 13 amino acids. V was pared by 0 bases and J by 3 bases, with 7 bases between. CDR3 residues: CASSVDSYYEQYF. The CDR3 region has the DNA TGTGCCAGCAGCGTAGACAGCTACTACGAGCAGTACTTC.

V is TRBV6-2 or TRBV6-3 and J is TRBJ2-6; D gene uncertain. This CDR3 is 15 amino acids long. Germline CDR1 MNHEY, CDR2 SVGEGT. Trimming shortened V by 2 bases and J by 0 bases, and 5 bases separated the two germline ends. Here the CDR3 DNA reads TGTGCCAGCAGTTACGTTCTCTCTGGGGCCAACGTCCTGACTTTC. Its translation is CASSYVLSGANVLTF.

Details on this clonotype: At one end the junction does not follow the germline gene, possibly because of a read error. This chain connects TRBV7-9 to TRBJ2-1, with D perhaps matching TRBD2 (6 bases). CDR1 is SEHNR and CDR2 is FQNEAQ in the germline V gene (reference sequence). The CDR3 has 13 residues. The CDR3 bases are TGTTCCAGCAGCTTGGGGGGACTGGATGAGCAGTTCTTC. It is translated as CSSSLGGLDEQFF. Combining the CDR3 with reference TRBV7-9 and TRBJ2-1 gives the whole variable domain DTGVSQNPRHKITKRGQNVTFRCDPISEHNRLYWYRQTLGQGPEFLTYFQNEAQLEKSRLLSDRFSAERPKGSFSTLEIQRTEQGDSAMYLCSSSLGGLDEQFFGPGTRLTVL.

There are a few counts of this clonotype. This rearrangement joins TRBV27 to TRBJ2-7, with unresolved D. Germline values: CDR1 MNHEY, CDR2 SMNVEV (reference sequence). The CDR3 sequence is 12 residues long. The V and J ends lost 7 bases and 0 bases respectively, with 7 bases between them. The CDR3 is CASKDPSYEQYF. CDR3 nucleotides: TGTGCCAGCAAGGATCCCTCCTACGAGCAGTACTTC.

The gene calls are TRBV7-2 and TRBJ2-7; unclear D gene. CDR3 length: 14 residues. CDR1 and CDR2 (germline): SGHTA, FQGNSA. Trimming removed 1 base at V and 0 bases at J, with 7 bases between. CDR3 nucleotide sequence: TGTGCCAGCAGCTTAGAACAGTACTCCTACGAGCAGTACTTC. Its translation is CASSLEQYSYEQYF.

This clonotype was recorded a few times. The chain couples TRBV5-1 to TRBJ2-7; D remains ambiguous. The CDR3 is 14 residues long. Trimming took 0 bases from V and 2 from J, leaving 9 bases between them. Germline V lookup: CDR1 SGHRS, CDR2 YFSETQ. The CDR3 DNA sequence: TGCGCCAGCAGCTTGGCCGTCATGGCCTACGAGCAGTACTTC. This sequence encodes CASSLAVMAYEQYF.

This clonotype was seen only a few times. For the CDR3, the DNA is TGTGCCAGCAGTCCCGGACCTCCCTATGGCTACACCTTC. This sequence encodes CASSPGPPYGYTF. This chain connects TRBV6-4 to TRBJ1-2; no reliable D call. Trimming left V 5 bases short and J 4 bases short, with 11 bases between. This CDR3 has 13 amino acids. Germline lookup yields CDR1 MRHNA and CDR2 SNTAGT.

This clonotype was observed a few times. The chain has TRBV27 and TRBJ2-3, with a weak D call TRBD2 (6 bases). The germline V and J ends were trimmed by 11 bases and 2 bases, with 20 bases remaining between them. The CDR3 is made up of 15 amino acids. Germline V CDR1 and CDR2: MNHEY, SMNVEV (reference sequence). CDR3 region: CASKRERSHTDTQYF. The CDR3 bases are TGTGCCTCAAAACGGGAGAGGTCCCACACAGATACGCAGTATTTT.

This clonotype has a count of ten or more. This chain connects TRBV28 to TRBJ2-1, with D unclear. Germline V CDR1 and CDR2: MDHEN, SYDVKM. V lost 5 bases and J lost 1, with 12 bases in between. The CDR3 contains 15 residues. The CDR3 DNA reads TGTGCCAGCAGTCACCGGGCGGCTTCCTACAATGAGCAGTTCTTC. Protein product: CASSHRAASYNEQFF. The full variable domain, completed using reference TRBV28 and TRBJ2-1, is DVKVTQSSRYLVKRTGEKVFLECVQDMDHENMFWYRQDPGLGLRLIYFSYDVKMKEKGDIPEGYSVSREKKERFSLILESASTNQTSMYLCASSHRAASYNEQFFGPGTRLTVL.

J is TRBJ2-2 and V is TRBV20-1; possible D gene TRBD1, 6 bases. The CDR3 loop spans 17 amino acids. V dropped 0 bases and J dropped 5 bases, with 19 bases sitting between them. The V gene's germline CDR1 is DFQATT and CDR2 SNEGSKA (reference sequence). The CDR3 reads CSARDLYFRQGTGELFF. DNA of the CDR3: TGCAGTGCTAGAGACCTTTATTTCAGGCAGGGGACCGGGGAGCTGTTTTTT.

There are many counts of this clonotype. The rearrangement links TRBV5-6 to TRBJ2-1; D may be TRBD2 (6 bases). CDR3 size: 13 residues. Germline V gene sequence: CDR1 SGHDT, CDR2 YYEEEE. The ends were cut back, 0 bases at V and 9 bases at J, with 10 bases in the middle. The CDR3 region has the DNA TGTGCCAGCAGCTTGGTTTGGAGGGCTGAGCAGTTCTTC. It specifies CASSLVWRAEQFF.

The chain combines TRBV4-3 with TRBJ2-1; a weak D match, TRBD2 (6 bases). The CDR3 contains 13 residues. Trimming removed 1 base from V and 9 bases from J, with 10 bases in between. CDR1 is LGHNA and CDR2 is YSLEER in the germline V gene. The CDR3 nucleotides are TGCGCCAGCAGCCAAGTCCCCGGGGGTGAGCAGTTCTTC. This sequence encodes CASSQVPGGEQFF.

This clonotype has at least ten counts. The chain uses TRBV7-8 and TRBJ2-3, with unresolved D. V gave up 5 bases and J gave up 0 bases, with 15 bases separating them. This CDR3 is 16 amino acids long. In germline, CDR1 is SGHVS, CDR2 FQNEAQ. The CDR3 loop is CASSASQDTSTDTQYF. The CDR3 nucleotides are TGTGCCAGCAGCGCATCCCAGGATACTAGCACAGATACGCAGTATTTT.

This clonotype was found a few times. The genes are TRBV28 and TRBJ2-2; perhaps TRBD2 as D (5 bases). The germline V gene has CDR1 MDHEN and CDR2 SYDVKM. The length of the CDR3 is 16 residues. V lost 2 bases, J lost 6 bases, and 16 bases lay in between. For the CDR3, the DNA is TGTGCCAGCAGTTTACTGGGCCAGCGGAGCTCCGGGGAGCTGTTTTTT. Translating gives CASSLLGQRSSGELFF.

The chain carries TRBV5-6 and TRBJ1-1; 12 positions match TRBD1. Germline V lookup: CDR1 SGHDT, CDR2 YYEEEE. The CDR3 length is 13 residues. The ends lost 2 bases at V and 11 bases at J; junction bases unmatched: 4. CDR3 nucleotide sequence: TGTGCCAGCAGCTTCGGGACAGGGGGCGACGCTTTCTTT. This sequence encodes CASSFGTGGDAFF.

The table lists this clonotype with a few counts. The CDR3 is CQVQFYGLSENDEWTPDTQYF. In DNA, the CDR3 is TGTCAAGTCCAGTTCTACGGGCTCTCGGAGAATGACGAGTGGACCCCAGATACGCAGTATTTT. V gene TRBV9 combines with J gene TRBJ2-3, with unresolved D. CDR3 length: 21 residues. Germline-derived CDR1 and CDR2 are SGDLS and YYNGEE.

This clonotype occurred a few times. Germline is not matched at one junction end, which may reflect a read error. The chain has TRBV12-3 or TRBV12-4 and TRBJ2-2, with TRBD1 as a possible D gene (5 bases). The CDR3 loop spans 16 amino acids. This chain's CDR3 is CASNSGLQSDTEELFF. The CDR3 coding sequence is TGTGCCAGCAATTCCGGCCTCCAGTCGGACACCGAGGAGCTGTTTTTT.

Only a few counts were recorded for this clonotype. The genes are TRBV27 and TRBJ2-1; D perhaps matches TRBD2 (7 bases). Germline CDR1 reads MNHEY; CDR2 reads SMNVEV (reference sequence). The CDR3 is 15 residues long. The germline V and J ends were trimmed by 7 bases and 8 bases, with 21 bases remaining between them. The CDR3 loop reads CASIFRGRGLDEQFF. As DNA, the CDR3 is TGTGCCAGCATTTTTAGAGGGAGGGGGTTGGATGAGCAGTTCTTC.

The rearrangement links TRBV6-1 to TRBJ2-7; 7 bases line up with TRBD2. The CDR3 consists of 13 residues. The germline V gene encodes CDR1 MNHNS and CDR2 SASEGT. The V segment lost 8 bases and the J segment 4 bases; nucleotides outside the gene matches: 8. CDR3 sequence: CASRRRGDYEQYF. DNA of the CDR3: TGTGCCAGCCGACGCCGGGGGGATTACGAGCAGTACTTC.

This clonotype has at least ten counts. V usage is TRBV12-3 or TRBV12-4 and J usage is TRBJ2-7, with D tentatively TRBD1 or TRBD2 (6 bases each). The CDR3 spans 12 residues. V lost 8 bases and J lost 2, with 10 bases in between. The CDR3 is CASGGGTYEQYF. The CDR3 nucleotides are TGTGCCAGCGGAGGGGGGACCTACGAGCAGTACTTC.

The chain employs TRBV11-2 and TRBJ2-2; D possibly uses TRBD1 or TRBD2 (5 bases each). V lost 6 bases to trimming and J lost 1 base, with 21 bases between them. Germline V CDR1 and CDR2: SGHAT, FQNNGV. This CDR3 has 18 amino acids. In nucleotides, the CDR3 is TGTGCCAGCAGGAAAAGAGGGGACCGAACAAAGAACACCGGGGAGCTGTTTTTT. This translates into CASRKRGDRTKNTGELFF.

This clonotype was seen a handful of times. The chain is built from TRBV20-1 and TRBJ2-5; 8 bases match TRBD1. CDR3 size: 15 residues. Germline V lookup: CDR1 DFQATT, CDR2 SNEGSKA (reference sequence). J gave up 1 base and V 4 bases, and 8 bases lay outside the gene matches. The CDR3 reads CSAKTGQDFQETQYF. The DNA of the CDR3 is TGCAGTGCTAAGACGGGACAGGACTTCCAAGAGACCCAGTACTTC.

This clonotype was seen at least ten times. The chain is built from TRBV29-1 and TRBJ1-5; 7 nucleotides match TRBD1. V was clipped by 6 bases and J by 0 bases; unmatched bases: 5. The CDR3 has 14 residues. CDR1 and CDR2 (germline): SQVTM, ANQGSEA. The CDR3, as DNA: TGCAGCGTAGAGACAGGGTATAGCAATCAGCCCCAGCATTTT. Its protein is CSVETGYSNQPQHF.

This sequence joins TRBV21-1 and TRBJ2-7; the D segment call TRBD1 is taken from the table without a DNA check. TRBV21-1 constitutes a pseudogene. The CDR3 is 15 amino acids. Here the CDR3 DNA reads TGTGCCAGCACCTTTTCCGGGACAGGGGTTTCCGAGCAGTACTTC. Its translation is CASTFSGTGVSEQYF.